Presented here are 17 T cell receptor beta chains from one specimen sequenced in a study of shared clonotypes between healthy human individuals (dated by TCRdb to 2020 to 2022). The receptor library was made with the immunoSEQ multiplex PCR assay. The source is immuneACCESS, and TCRdb retained only in-frame sequences with V and J called. Part of the clones is not carried over; for the studies checked, unresolved V genes explain less than half of this, and the remainder is unexplained. The sample yields 650,000 to 800,000 clones; over 55% were counted once. The biggest ten clones account for around 1.8% of the sample. Sequences were obtained from memory CD4+ T cells sorted from blood. The meaning of the sample's cell subset or site label: CD45RA-negative fraction. All receptors derive from a woman aged 25 to 39 in good health.

The chain combines TRBV19 with TRBJ1-2; no reliable D call. The CDR3 extends over 12 amino acids. Trimming pared 7 bases from V and 1 base from J, leaving 7 bases between. Germline V gene data show CDR1 as LNHDA and CDR2 as SQIVND (reference sequence). The CDR3 region has the DNA TGTGCCAGTACCCCAAGTAACTATGGCTACACCTTC. It specifies CASTPSNYGYTF.

V gene TRBV5-6 combines with J gene TRBJ2-5, with 14 bases identical to TRBD2. Germline loops: CDR1 SGHDT, CDR2 YYEEEE. V gave up 0 bases and J gave up 1 base; unmatched junction bases: 5. CDR3 length equals 18 residues. CDR3 bases: TGTGCCAGCAGCTTGGGGCGACTAGCGGGAGGGCCCCAAGAGACCCAGTACTTC. Protein: CASSLGRLAGGPQETQYF.

This clone has more than one count but fewer than ten. Distinct nucleotide sequences in the sample also encode this CDR3. The rearrangement links TRBV7-2 to TRBJ2-3; D gene unclear. This CDR3 has 12 amino acids. Trimming stripped 4 bases from V and 2 bases from J, with 4 bases between. Germline CDR1 is SGHTA and CDR2 is FQGNSA. CDR3 sequence (DNA): TGTGCCAGCAGCTCGTACACAGATACGCAGTATTTT. Its translation is CASSSYTDTQYF.

The rearrangement links TRBV18 to TRBJ1-3, with D uncertain. This CDR3 region has 15 residues. The V and J ends lost 3 bases and 4 bases respectively, with 13 bases between them. The V gene's germline CDR1 is KGHSH and CDR2 LQKENI. CDR3 sequence: CASSPLDLAGNTIYF. The DNA for the CDR3 is TGTGCCAGCTCACCTCTAGACCTGGCGGGAAACACCATATATTTT.

This clone came up once. This sequence joins TRBV5-6 and TRBJ2-3; D is uncertain. Trimming took off 4 bases at V and 6 bases at J, with 21 bases between the two ends. The CDR3 sequence is 16 residues long. Germline V gene lookup returns CDR1 SGHDT and CDR2 YYEEEE. In DNA, the CDR3 is TGTGCCAGCAGCCGTCTCAGCACTACATTAACTGATACGCAGTATTTT. Translating it yields CASSRLSTTLTDTQYF.

The J gene is TRBJ2-5, the V gene TRBV7-9; possibly TRBD2 for D (5 bases). Per germline, CDR1 SEHNR and CDR2 FQNEAQ (reference sequence). V lost 5 bases, J lost 2 bases, and 12 bases lay in between. This CDR3 region has 14 residues. CDR3 in amino acids: CASSESRGQETQYF. CDR3 DNA sequence: TGTGCCAGCAGCGAGTCCCGGGGACAAGAGACCCAGTACTTC.

Regarding this clone: Just one base apart from a much larger clone, this may be a read error. V gene TRBV6-1 combines with J gene TRBJ2-5; D not certain. CDR1 is MNHNS, CDR2 SASEGT, per germline. The CDR3 covers 13 residues. The V and J ends lost 3 bases and 7 bases respectively, with 12 bases between them. The CDR3 DNA is TGTGCCAGCAGTGAGCAGAAAGAAGGGACCCAGTACTTC. It specifies CASSEQKEGTQYF.

The chain is built from TRBV27 and TRBJ2-1; 10 positions agree with TRBD2. This CDR3 spans 15 amino acids. Germline V CDR1 and CDR2: MNHEY, SMNVEV (reference sequence). The V and J ends lost 6 bases and 10 bases, in that order; junction bases with no gene match: 12. CDR3 sequence: CASRGLAGVTGEQFF. In DNA form, the CDR3 reads TGTGCCAGCAGGGGGCTAGCGGGAGTAACAGGCGAGCAGTTCTTC.

V is TRBV5-1 and J is TRBJ1-4; D unresolved. Germline assignment: CDR1 SGHRS and CDR2 YFSETQ. The CDR3 sequence is 12 residues long. V was shortened by 4 bases and J by 14 bases, with 15 bases between the two germline ends. CDR3 coding DNA: TGCGCCAGCAGCGCCGACGGGAGTAGGCTGTTTTTT. This encodes CASSADGSRLFF.

The J gene is TRBJ1-2, the V gene TRBV11-2; D call uncertain. The ends were cut back, 5 bases at V and 8 bases at J, with 18 bases in the middle. The CDR3 consists of 14 residues. Per germline, CDR1 SGHAT and CDR2 FQNNGV. CDR3 nucleotides: TGTGCCAGCAGCGCCCGAACGGCGGGGATCGGCTACACCTTC. Translated, it gives CASSARTAGIGYTF.

This clone was seen only once. The chain is built from TRBV6-5 and TRBJ2-5; D is possibly TRBD1 (6 bases). V shed 7 bases and J shed 4 bases, with 19 bases lying between them. CDR1 is MNHEY, CDR2 SVGAGI, per germline. The CDR3 contains 15 residues. CDR3 DNA sequence: TGTGCCAGCACCAAACTCTCCAGGGGTAGAGAGACCCAGTACTTC. Its protein is CASTKLSRGRETQYF.

The V gene is TRBV11-3, the J gene TRBJ2-5, with 8 bases that match TRBD2. Germline V gene sequence: CDR1 SGHNT, CDR2 YENEEA. CDR3 length: 17 amino acids. V was clipped by 5 bases and J by 5 bases; unmatched bases: 16. The CDR3 sequence: CASSLKTTAGGRETQYF. The CDR3, as DNA: TGTGCCAGCAGCCTAAAAACAACTGCGGGAGGCCGGGAGACCCAGTACTTC. Full variable domain (rest looked up from reference TRBV11-3 and TRBJ2-5): EAGVVQSPRYKIIEKKQPVAFWCNPISGHNTLYWYLQNLGQGPELLIRYENEEAVDDSQLPKDRFSAERLKGVDSTLKIQPAELGDSAVYLCASSLKTTAGGRETQYFGPGTRLLVL.

Of note for this clone: Relative to the germline gene, one junction end is altered; a read error may explain this. The chain recombines TRBV11-1 with TRBJ2-7; 13 positions agree with TRBD2. CDR1 is SGHAT and CDR2 is FQDESV in the germline V gene (reference sequence). The CDR3 runs to 14 residues. DNA of the CDR3: TGTGCCAGCAGCCAAACGGGACTAGCGGGATCGTCACACTTC. Translation: CASSQTGLAGSSHF.

The CDR3 nucleotides read TGCGCCAGCAGCCCGACAGGGGGAAATCTAGCGTATACCTACGAGCAGTACTTC. Its protein is CASSPTGGNLAYTYEQYF. The chain is built from TRBV5-1 and TRBJ2-7; 9 nucleotides align to TRBD1. The CDR3 totals 18 residues. J gave up 2 bases and V 4 bases, and 16 bases lay outside the gene matches. Germline V lookup: CDR1 SGHRS, CDR2 YFSETQ. Together with reference TRBV5-1 and TRBJ2-7, the CDR3 gives the full variable domain: KAGVTQTPRYLIKTRGQQVTLSCSPISGHRSVSWYQQTPGQGLQFLFEYFSETQRNKGNFPGRFSGRQFSNSRSEMNVSTLELGDSALYLCASSPTGGNLAYTYEQYFGPGTRLTVT.

This clone appeared a single time. The rearrangement links TRBV25-1 to TRBJ2-5; the match to TRBD2 covers 8 bases. After removal of 6 bases from V and 1 base from J, the junction contained 10 bases not matched to a gene. This CDR3 is built from 16 residues. Germline V gene lookup returns CDR1 MGHDK and CDR2 SYGVNS. As DNA, the CDR3 is TGTGCCAGCAGCGGGGTAGCGGGATCAACCCAAGAGACCCAGTACTTC. This encodes CASSGVAGSTQETQYF.

This sequence joins TRBV7-9 and TRBJ1-4, with 8 bases lining up with TRBD1. The CDR3 length is 18 residues. The V and J ends lost 5 bases and 0 bases, in that order; junction bases with no gene match: 11. CDR1 and CDR2 from the germline V gene are SEHNR and FQNEAQ (reference sequence). The CDR3 region is CASSTGTGPFATNEKLFF. As DNA, the CDR3 is TGTGCCAGCAGCACCGGGACAGGACCTTTTGCAACTAATGAAAAACTGTTTTTT.

This clone was picked up many times. The chain employs TRBV27 and TRBJ1-3; D call uncertain. V was shortened by 10 bases and J by 10 bases, with 8 bases between the two germline ends. The germline V gene has CDR1 MNHEY and CDR2 SMNVEV (reference sequence). There are 9 residues in the CDR3. CDR3 amino acids: CATRSTIYF. For the CDR3, the DNA is TGTGCCACCCGTAGTACCATATATTTT.